This entry is about one T cell receptor beta chain. RNA extraction was followed by reverse transcription into cDNA, which acted as the sequencing template. The assay was immunoSEQ multiplex PCR, and TCRdb's table has in-frame clones only and misses some. This table holds tens of thousands of clones, about two thirds found once. These data belong to a study of CD8+ T cells in alopecia areata. The V gene end was trimmed by 2 bases and the J gene end by 6 bases; junction bases not matched to a gene: 4. Per germline, CDR1 GTSNPN and CDR2 SVGIG (reference sequence). CDR3 length: 13 residues. The treatment was: oral pan-JAK inhibitor, 5-10 mg twice daily.

The receptor comes from a human donor with alopecia areata. The chain is built from TRBV30 and TRBJ1-5, with 7 bases matching TRBD1. Sequencing was performed on CD8+ T cells sorted from blood, taken between weeks 43 and 45, from a patient treated with tofacitinib. CDR3 protein: CAWSLGGGQPQHF. The DNA for the CDR3 is TGTGCCTGGAGTTTAGGGGGCGGTCAGCCCCAGCATTTT.